Listed below are T cell receptor beta chains from one sample, sequenced in a study of blood T cell repertoires in COVID-19. Clones were sequenced by immunoSEQ multiplex PCR, and TCRdb holds only the in-frame ones, with some missing. The sample carries 35,000 to 50,000 clones, 70% to 90% recorded once. The sample consisted of peripheral blood. The receptors were gathered from a human donor in a cohort sampled during active COVID-19. CDR3s include the opening cysteine and the closing phenylalanine or tryptophan. A D gene is named only where the DNA matches it firmly. Where a row states a size, it is once, few, many or the class of an expanded clone; other rows omit it.

CDR3aa: CASRRQGPTEAFF; CDR3nt: TGTGCCAGTAGGCGACAGGGACCCACTGAAGCTTTCTTT; d_gene: TRBD1; v_gene: TRBV19; abundance: few; j_gene: TRBJ1-1
CDR3aa: CSVDTGSGANVLTF; CDR3nt: TGCAGCGTTGACACAGGGTCTGGGGCCAACGTCCTGACTTTC; d_gene: NA; v_gene: TRBV29-1; abundance: NA; j_gene: TRBJ2-6
CDR3aa: CASEGGTEAFF; CDR3nt: TGTGCCAGCGAAGGGGGAACTGAAGCTTTCTTT; d_gene: NA; v_gene: TRBV2; abundance: NA; j_gene: TRBJ1-1
CDR3aa: CASSLQGEEQYF; CDR3nt: TGTGCCAGTAGCTTACAGGGTGAAGAGCAGTACTTC; d_gene: NA; v_gene: TRBV19; abundance: NA; j_gene: TRBJ2-7
CDR3aa: CASSQGRGLGNSPLHF; CDR3nt: TGCGCCAGCAGCCAAGGGAGGGGGCTTGGTAATTCACCCCTCCACTTT; d_gene: TRBD1; v_gene: TRBV4-1; abundance: NA; j_gene: TRBJ1-6
CDR3aa: CASSPLGTGGEPQHF; CDR3nt: TGTGCCAGCTCACCACTCGGGACAGGAGGGGAGCCCCAGCATTTT; d_gene: TRBD1; v_gene: TRBV18; abundance: NA; j_gene: TRBJ1-5
CDR3aa: CASSLPGNYGYTF; CDR3nt: TGTGCCAGCAGTTTACCAGGAAACTATGGCTACACCTTC; d_gene: NA; v_gene: TRBV28; abundance: few; j_gene: TRBJ1-2
CDR3aa: CASSPKTSGGRTNEQFF; CDR3nt: TGTGCCAGCTCTCCAAAGACTAGCGGGGGTCGGACGAATGAGCAGTTCTTC; d_gene: TRBD2; v_gene: TRBV18; abundance: NA; j_gene: TRBJ2-1
CDR3aa: CASSVVPQNTDTQYF; CDR3nt: TGTGCCAGCAGCGTAGTCCCACAAAACACAGATACGCAGTATTTT; d_gene: NA; v_gene: TRBV9; abundance: NA; j_gene: TRBJ2-3
CDR3aa: CASTGRVLGGYTF; CDR3nt: TGTGCCAGCACCGGCAGGGTATTGGGTGGCTACACCTTC; d_gene: NA; v_gene: TRBV12-3/TRBV12-4; abundance: NA; j_gene: TRBJ1-2
CDR3aa: CASSSVFGDTGNTEAFF; CDR3nt: TGTGCCAGCAGCTCCGTATTCGGGGACACAGGGAACACTGAAGCTTTCTTT; d_gene: NA; v_gene: TRBV5-4; abundance: few; j_gene: TRBJ1-1
CDR3aa: CAISAEQGRNTEAFF; CDR3nt: TGTGCCATCAGTGCGGAACAGGGGCGGAACACTGAAGCTTTCTTT; d_gene: TRBD1; v_gene: TRBV10-3; abundance: NA; j_gene: TRBJ1-1
CDR3aa: CASSLGTSGGADTQYF; CDR3nt: TGTGCCAGCAGCTTAGGAACTAGCGGGGGGGCAGATACGCAGTATTTT; d_gene: TRBD2; v_gene: TRBV7-8; abundance: NA; j_gene: TRBJ2-3
CDR3aa: CASSKARQGIYGYTF; CDR3nt: TGTGCCAGCAGCAAAGCTCGGCAGGGGATCTATGGCTACACCTTC; d_gene: NA; v_gene: TRBV21-1; abundance: NA; j_gene: TRBJ1-2
CDR3aa: CAISGGTSGVNTGELFF; CDR3nt: TGTGCCATCAGTGGGGGGACTAGCGGGGTGAACACCGGGGAGCTGTTTTTT; d_gene: TRBD2; v_gene: TRBV10-3; abundance: NA; j_gene: TRBJ2-2
CDR3aa: CASSERGGDTQYF; CDR3nt: TGTGCCAGCAGTGAAAGGGGTGGCGATACGCAGTATTTT; d_gene: NA; v_gene: TRBV6-1; abundance: NA; j_gene: TRBJ2-3
CDR3aa: CASSLAPGQGGEQYF; CDR3nt: TGTGCCAGCAGCTTAGCCCCCGGACAGGGCGGCGAGCAGTACTTC; d_gene: TRBD1; v_gene: TRBV7-2; abundance: NA; j_gene: TRBJ2-7
CDR3aa: CASSQQTYYYNEQFF; CDR3nt: TGTGCCAGCAGCCAACAAACTTACTACTACAATGAGCAGTTCTTC; d_gene: NA; v_gene: TRBV9; abundance: NA; j_gene: TRBJ2-1
CDR3aa: CASSPTLAGGLQETQYF; CDR3nt: TGTGCCAGCAGCCCCACGCTAGCGGGGGGACTCCAAGAGACCCAGTACTTC; d_gene: TRBD2; v_gene: TRBV7-6; abundance: NA; j_gene: TRBJ2-5
CDR3aa: CASSLSGGWYEQYF; CDR3nt: TGTGCCAGCAGCTTATCCGGGGGTTGGTACGAGCAGTACTTC; d_gene: NA; v_gene: TRBV7-8; abundance: NA; j_gene: TRBJ2-7
CDR3aa: CASSLLAGGIGEQFF; CDR3nt: TGTGCCAGCAGCCTTCTAGCGGGGGGTATAGGGGAGCAGTTCTTC; d_gene: TRBD2; v_gene: TRBV7-2; abundance: NA; j_gene: TRBJ2-1
CDR3aa: CASSRYRGCNQPQHF; CDR3nt: TGCGCCAGCAGTCGATACAGGGGGTGCAATCAGCCCCAGCATTTT; d_gene: TRBD1; v_gene: TRBV23-1; abundance: few; j_gene: TRBJ1-5
CDR3aa: CASGLGGLGTGELFF; CDR3nt: TGTGCTAGTGGTTTGGGGGGGCTCGGCACCGGGGAGCTGTTTTTT; d_gene: NA; v_gene: TRBV12-5; abundance: NA; j_gene: TRBJ2-2
CDR3aa: CAIRGTGANGEQFF; CDR3nt: TGTGCCATCAGAGGGACAGGGGCTAACGGTGAGCAGTTCTTC; d_gene: TRBD1; v_gene: TRBV10-3; abundance: NA; j_gene: TRBJ2-1
CDR3aa: CASSLSGGKNSPLHF; CDR3nt: TGTGCCAGCAGCTTGTCGGGGGGGAAGAATTCACCCCTCCACTTT; d_gene: NA; v_gene: TRBV5-4; abundance: NA; j_gene: TRBJ1-6
CDR3aa: CASSRTGDVYEQYF; CDR3nt: TGCGCCAGCAGCCGGACAGGGGACGTTTACGAGCAGTACTTC; d_gene: TRBD1; v_gene: TRBV5-1; abundance: NA; j_gene: TRBJ2-7
CDR3aa: CASSLAAYSPLHF; CDR3nt: TGTGCCAGCAGCTTAGCGGCCTATTCACCCCTCCACTTT; d_gene: NA; v_gene: TRBV7-9; abundance: NA; j_gene: TRBJ1-6
CDR3aa: CASRAGKGDGYTF; CDR3nt: TGTGCCAGTAGAGCCGGGAAGGGCGATGGCTACACCTTC; d_gene: NA; v_gene: TRBV19; abundance: NA; j_gene: TRBJ1-2
CDR3aa: CASSPGTSGTSYEQYF; CDR3nt: TGTGCCAGCAGCCCCGGGACTAGCGGGACCTCCTACGAGCAGTACTTC; d_gene: TRBD2; v_gene: TRBV5-4; abundance: NA; j_gene: TRBJ2-7
CDR3aa: CASSLQGSDSPLHF; CDR3nt: TGTGCCAGCAGCTTACAGGGTTCGGATTCACCCCTCCACTTT; d_gene: NA; v_gene: TRBV7-2; abundance: NA; j_gene: TRBJ1-6
CDR3aa: CASSLGGRGTGTEAFF; CDR3nt: TGTGCCAGCAGCCTAGGGGGCAGGGGAACGGGCACTGAAGCTTTCTTT; d_gene: TRBD1; v_gene: TRBV11-1; abundance: NA; j_gene: TRBJ1-1
CDR3aa: CAWSHTPPDKHHGSANEKLFF; CDR3nt: TGTGCCTGGAGTCATACTCCCCCCGACAAGCATCACGGTTCGGCGAATGAAAAACTGTTTTTT; d_gene: NA; v_gene: TRBV30; abundance: NA; j_gene: TRBJ1-4
CDR3aa: CASSFGGAVDTQYF; CDR3nt: TGTGCCAGCAGCTTCGGGGGGGCCGTAGATACGCAGTATTTT; d_gene: TRBD2; v_gene: TRBV5-5; abundance: NA; j_gene: TRBJ2-3
CDR3aa: CASSLRQGPGGYTF; CDR3nt: TGTGCCAGCAGCTTAAGACAGGGGCCTGGTGGCTACACCTTC; d_gene: TRBD1; v_gene: TRBV7-2; abundance: NA; j_gene: TRBJ1-2
CDR3aa: CASSSRGGRYGYTF; CDR3nt: TGTGCCAGCAGCTCGAGGGGGGGACGGTATGGCTACACCTTC; d_gene: NA; v_gene: TRBV3-1/TRBV3-2; abundance: NA; j_gene: TRBJ1-2
CDR3aa: CASSGRGGSGGVSYNEQFF; CDR3nt: TGTGCCAGCAGCGGAAGAGGAGGTAGCGGGGGTGTATCCTACAATGAGCAGTTCTTC; d_gene: TRBD2; v_gene: TRBV9; abundance: once; j_gene: TRBJ2-1
CDR3aa: CASSWTGQAEKGNTIYF; CDR3nt: TGCGCCAGCAGCTGGACTGGACAGGCCGAGAAAGGAAACACCATATATTTT; d_gene: TRBD1; v_gene: TRBV5-1; abundance: NA; j_gene: TRBJ1-3
CDR3aa: CASSLADRQETQYF; CDR3nt: TGTGCCAGCAGCTTAGCGGACAGGCAAGAGACCCAGTACTTC; d_gene: TRBD1; v_gene: TRBV7-2; abundance: NA; j_gene: TRBJ2-5
CDR3aa: CASSLVEGRGYTF; CDR3nt: TGCGCCAGCAGCTTGGTAGAGGGCAGGGGCTACACCTTC; d_gene: NA; v_gene: TRBV5-1; abundance: NA; j_gene: TRBJ1-2
CDR3aa: CASSLLNTGELFF; CDR3nt: TGCGCCAGCAGCCTACTGAACACCGGGGAGCTGTTTTTT; d_gene: NA; v_gene: TRBV5-1; abundance: NA; j_gene: TRBJ2-2
CDR3aa: CASSLGGQGNDEQYF; CDR3nt: TGTGCCAGCAGCTTGGGAGGACAGGGTAACGACGAGCAGTACTTC; d_gene: TRBD1; v_gene: TRBV5-4; abundance: once; j_gene: TRBJ2-7
CDR3aa: CASSLRPGWAGELFF; CDR3nt: TGTGCCAGCAGCTTACGTCCAGGGTGGGCCGGGGAGCTGTTTTTT; d_gene: NA; v_gene: TRBV7-3; abundance: NA; j_gene: TRBJ2-2
CDR3aa: CASSVGFQMNTEAFF; CDR3nt: TGTGCCAGCAGCGTAGGATTCCAGATGAACACTGAAGCTTTCTTT; d_gene: NA; v_gene: TRBV9; abundance: NA; j_gene: TRBJ1-1
CDR3aa: CASEKRGGYYEQYF; CDR3nt: TGTGCCAGCGAGAAGCGGGGGGGCTATTACGAGCAGTACTTC; d_gene: TRBD2; v_gene: TRBV6-5; abundance: NA; j_gene: TRBJ2-7
CDR3aa: CASSLGTGSSYEQYF; CDR3nt: TGTGCCAGCAGCCTTGGGACAGGAAGCTCCTACGAGCAGTACTTC; d_gene: TRBD1; v_gene: TRBV3-1/TRBV3-2; abundance: NA; j_gene: TRBJ2-7
CDR3aa: CASSSPTGRSSYNSPLHF; CDR3nt: TGTGCCAGCAGTTCCCCGACAGGGCGAAGCTCCTATAATTCACCCCTCCACTTT; d_gene: TRBD1; v_gene: TRBV27; abundance: NA; j_gene: TRBJ1-6
CDR3aa: CACGRLPYEQYF; CDR3nt: TGTGCCTGCGGGAGGCTGCCCTACGAGCAGTACTTC; d_gene: TRBD2; v_gene: TRBV11-1; abundance: NA; j_gene: TRBJ2-7
CDR3aa: CASSPRLGSSYGYTF; CDR3nt: TGTGCCAGCAGCCCCCGCCTGGGGAGTAGCTATGGCTACACCTTC; d_gene: NA; v_gene: TRBV7-3; abundance: NA; j_gene: TRBJ1-2
CDR3aa: CASSSDGSGQETQYF; CDR3nt: TGCGCCAGCAGCTCGGATGGTAGCGGCCAAGAGACCCAGTACTTC; d_gene: NA; v_gene: TRBV5-1; abundance: NA; j_gene: TRBJ2-5
CDR3aa: CASSAGLAASYEQYF; CDR3nt: TGTGCCAGCTCAGCTGGACTAGCGGCGTCCTACGAGCAGTACTTC; d_gene: TRBD2; v_gene: TRBV18; abundance: NA; j_gene: TRBJ2-7
CDR3aa: CANSQAIGETQYF; CDR3nt: TGTGCCAATTCACAGGCGATTGGAGAGACCCAGTACTTC; d_gene: NA; v_gene: TRBV6-6; abundance: NA; j_gene: TRBJ2-5
CDR3aa: CASSLQGGNEKLFF; CDR3nt: TGTGCCAGCAGCTTGCAGGGTGGGAATGAAAAACTGTTTTTT; d_gene: NA; v_gene: TRBV5-5; abundance: NA; j_gene: TRBJ1-4
CDR3aa: CASSLHGLAEAFF; CDR3nt: TGTGCCAGCAGCTTACATGGGCTAGCAGAAGCTTTCTTT; d_gene: NA; v_gene: TRBV11-1; abundance: NA; j_gene: TRBJ1-1
CDR3aa: CASSRGQDGYTF; CDR3nt: TGTGCCAGCAGTCGTGGACAGGACGGCTACACCTTC; d_gene: TRBD1; v_gene: TRBV9; abundance: NA; j_gene: TRBJ1-2